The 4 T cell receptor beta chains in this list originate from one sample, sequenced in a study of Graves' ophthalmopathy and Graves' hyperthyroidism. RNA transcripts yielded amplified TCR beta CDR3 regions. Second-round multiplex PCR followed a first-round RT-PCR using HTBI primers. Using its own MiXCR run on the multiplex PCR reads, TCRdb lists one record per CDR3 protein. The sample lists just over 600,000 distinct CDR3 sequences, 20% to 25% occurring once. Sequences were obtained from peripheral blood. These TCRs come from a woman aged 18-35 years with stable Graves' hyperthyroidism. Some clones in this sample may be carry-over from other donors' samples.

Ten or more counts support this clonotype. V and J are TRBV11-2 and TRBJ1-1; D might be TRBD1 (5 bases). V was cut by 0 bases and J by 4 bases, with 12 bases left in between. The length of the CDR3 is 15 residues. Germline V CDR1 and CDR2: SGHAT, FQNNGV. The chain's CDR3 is CASSLEGAWSTEAFF. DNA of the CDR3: TGTGCCAGCAGCTTAGAAGGGGCATGGAGCACTGAAGCTTTCTTT.

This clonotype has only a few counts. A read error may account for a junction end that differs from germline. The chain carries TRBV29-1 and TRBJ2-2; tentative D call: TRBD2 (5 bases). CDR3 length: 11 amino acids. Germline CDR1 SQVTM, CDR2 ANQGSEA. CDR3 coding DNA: TGCAGCGTCCAAAACACCGGGGAGCCGTTTTTT. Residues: CSVQNTGEPFF.

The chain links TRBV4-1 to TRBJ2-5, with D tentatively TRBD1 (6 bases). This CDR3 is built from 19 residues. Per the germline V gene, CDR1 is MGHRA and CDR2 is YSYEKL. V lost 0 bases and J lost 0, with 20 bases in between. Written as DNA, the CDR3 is TGCGCCAGCAGCCAAGATCGACCAGGGGTACAGAGGCACCAAGAGACCCAGTACTTC. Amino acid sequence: CASSQDRPGVQRHQETQYF.

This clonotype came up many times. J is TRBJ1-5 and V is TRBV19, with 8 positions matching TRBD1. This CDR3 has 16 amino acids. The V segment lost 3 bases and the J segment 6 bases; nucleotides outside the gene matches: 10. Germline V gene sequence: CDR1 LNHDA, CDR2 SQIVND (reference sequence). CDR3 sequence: CASSMVGQGASQPQHF. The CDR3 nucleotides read TGTGCCAGTAGTATGGTGGGGCAGGGGGCAAGTCAGCCCCAGCATTTT.